The source of this T cell receptor (beta chain) is a study of molecular identifiers for immune sequencing clone quantification. Study in general: The replicates split RNA from approximately 20,000 or 100,000 naive CD8 cells five ways and sequenced four. Notes on the study in general: Spiked Jurkat TCR RNA from one cell was reportedly detectable among fewer than 1.3 million naive cells. For highly expanded clones, sizes could be underestimated when identical TCR molecules share a barcode.

Germline V gene lookup returns CDR1 MDHEN and CDR2 SYDVKM. V was shortened by 7 bases and J by 8 bases, with 21 bases between the two germline ends. This CDR3 has 15 residues. In TCRdb, the PCR reads were re-called with MiXCR into one record per CDR3 protein. The data contain around 480,000 distinct CDR3 sequences, around 21% of them singletons. Sorted cell numbers of roughly 19,000 to 1,000,000, with 10%, 30% or 50% RNA, served as input for naive CD8 libraries. Turning to this clonotype: As yet, its antigen is unknown.

The source is a human donor in good health. Some libraries in this study had Jurkat cell RNA spiked in. The V gene is TRBV28, the J gene TRBJ1-5; D gene unclear. The sequencing input was naive CD8+ T cells from blood, with Jurkat cell RNA spiked in. Subset reported: FACS-sorted CD8+CD4-CCR7+CD45RA+ naive T cells. DNA for the CDR3: TGTGCCAGCACCCCACCTTACGGGCCCACCGAGCCCCAGCATTTT. Amino acid sequence: CASTPPYGPTEPQHF.